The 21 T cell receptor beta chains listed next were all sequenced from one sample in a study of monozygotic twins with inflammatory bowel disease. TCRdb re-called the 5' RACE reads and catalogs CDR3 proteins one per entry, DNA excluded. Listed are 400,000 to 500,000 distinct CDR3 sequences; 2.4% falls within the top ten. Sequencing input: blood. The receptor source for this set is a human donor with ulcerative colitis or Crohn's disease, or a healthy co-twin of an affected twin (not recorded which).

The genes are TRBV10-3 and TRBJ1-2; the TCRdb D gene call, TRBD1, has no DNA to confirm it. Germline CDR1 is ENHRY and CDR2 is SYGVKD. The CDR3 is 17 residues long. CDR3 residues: CAISESRSEVGQGGYTF.

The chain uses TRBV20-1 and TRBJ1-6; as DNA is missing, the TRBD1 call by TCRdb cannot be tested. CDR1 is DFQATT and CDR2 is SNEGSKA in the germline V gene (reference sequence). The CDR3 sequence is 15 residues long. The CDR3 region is CSARDFQGVNSPLHF.

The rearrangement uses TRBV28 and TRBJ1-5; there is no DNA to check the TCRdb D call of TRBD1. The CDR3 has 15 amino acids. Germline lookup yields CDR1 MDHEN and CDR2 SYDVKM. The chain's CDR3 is CASSLPQGAEQPQHF.

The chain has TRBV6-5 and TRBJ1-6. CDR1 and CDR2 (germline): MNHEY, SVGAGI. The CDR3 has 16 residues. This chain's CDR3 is CASSYWPAAINSPLHF.

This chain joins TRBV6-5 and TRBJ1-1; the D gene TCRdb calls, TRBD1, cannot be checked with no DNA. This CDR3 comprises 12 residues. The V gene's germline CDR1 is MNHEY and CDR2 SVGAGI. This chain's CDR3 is CASSTTGIEAFF.

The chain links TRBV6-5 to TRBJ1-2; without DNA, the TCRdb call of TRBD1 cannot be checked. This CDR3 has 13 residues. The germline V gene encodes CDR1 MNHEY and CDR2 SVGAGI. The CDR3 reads CASREGGRGGYTF.

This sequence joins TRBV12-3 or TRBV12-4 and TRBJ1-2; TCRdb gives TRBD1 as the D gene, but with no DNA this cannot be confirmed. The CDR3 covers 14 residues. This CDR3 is CASTKGGHHYGYTF.

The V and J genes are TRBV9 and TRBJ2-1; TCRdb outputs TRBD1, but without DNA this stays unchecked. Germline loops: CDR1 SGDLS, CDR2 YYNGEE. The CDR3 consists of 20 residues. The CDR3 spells CASSHRDSGPGGSGYNEQFF.

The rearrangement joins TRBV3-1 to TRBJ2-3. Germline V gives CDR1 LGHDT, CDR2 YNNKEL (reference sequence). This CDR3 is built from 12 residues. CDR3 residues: CASSPLGVTQYF.

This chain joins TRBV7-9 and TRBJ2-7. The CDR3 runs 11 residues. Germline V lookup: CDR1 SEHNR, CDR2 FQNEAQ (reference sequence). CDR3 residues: CASRYGVEQYF.

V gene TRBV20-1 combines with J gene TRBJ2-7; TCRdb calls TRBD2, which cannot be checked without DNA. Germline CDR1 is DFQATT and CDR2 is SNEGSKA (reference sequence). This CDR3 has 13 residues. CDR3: CSASGGEALVQYF.

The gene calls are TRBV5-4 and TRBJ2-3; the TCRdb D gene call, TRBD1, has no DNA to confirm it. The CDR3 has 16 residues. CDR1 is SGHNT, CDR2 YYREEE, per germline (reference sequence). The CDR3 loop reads CASSPPRGQVTDTQYF.

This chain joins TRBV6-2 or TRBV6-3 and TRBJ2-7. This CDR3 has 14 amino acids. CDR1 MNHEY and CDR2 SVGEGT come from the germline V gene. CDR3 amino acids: CASSLRLASYEQYF.

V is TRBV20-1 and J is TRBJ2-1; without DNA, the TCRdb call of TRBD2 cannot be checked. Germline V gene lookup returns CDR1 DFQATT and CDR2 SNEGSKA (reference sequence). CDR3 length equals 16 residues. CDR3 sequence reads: CSARDRLAGGRGEQFF.

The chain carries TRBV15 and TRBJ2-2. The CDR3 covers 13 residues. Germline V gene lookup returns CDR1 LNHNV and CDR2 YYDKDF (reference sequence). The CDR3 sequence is CATSRPYTGELFF.

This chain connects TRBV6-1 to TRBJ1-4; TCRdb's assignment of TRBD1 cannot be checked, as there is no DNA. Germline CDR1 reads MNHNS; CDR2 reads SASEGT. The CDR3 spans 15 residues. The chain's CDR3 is CASSAGQATNEKLFF.

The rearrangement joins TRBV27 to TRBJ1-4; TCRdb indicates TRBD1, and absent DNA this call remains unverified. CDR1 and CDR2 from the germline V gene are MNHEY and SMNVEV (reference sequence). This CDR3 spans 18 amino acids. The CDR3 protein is CASSLSQLDREGVEKLFF. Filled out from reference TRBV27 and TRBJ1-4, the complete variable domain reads EAQVTQNPRYLITVTGKKLTVTCSQNMNHEYMSWYRQDPGLGLRQIYYSMNVEVTDKGDVPEGYKVSRKEKRNFPLILESPSPNQTSLYFCASSLSQLDREGVEKLFFGSGTQLSVL.

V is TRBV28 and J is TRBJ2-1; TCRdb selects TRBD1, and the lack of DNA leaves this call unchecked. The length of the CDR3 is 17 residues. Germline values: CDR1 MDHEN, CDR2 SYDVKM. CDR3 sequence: CASSELRGEKSYNEQFF. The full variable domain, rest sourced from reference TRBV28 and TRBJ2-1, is DVKVTQSSRYLVKRTGEKVFLECVQDMDHENMFWYRQDPGLGLRLIYFSYDVKMKEKGDIPEGYSVSREKKERFSLILESASTNQTSMYLCASSELRGEKSYNEQFFGPGTRLTVL.

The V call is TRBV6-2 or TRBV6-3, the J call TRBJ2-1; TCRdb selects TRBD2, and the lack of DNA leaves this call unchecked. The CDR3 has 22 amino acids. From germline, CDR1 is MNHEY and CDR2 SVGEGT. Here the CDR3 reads CASSYPADSGTSGLSSYNEQFF.

The CDR3 here is CASRGSANEKLFF. The rearrangement links TRBV7-6 to TRBJ1-4. The V gene's germline CDR1 is SGHVS and CDR2 FNYEAQ. This CDR3 comprises 13 residues. Drawing the rest from reference TRBV7-6 and TRBJ1-4, the complete variable domain is GAGVSQSPRYKVTKRGQDVALRCDPISGHVSLYWYRQALGQGPEFLTYFNYEAQQDKSGLPNDRFSAERPEGSISTLTIQRTEQRDSAMYRCASRGSANEKLFFGSGTQLSVL.

This chain's CDR3 is CAISQGPQTREKLFF. The V and J genes are TRBV10-3 and TRBJ1-4; lacking DNA, the TRBD1 call made by TCRdb goes unchecked. The germline V gene encodes CDR1 ENHRY and CDR2 SYGVKD. The CDR3 contains 15 residues.